The 14 T cell receptor beta chains listed next were all sequenced from one sample in a study of T cells after yellow fever vaccination. A single record per CDR3 protein comes from TCRdb applying MiXCR to the 5' RACE reads. The repertoire holds 140,000 to 150,000 distinct CDR3 sequences, with under 8% as singletons. The sequences come from CD4+ T cells sorted from PBMCs, collected 10 days after the yellow fever booster vaccination. The receptor source for this set is a man between 25 and 39 years old who received the YFV17D yellow fever vaccine.

Notes on this clonotype: Given a much more abundant clone one base away, this may be a read error. V is TRBV29-1 and J is TRBJ2-1, with TRBD1 matching 11 bases. This CDR3 comprises 14 residues. Per the germline V gene, CDR1 is SQVTM and CDR2 is ANQGSEA. Trimming at V came to 6 bases and at J to 5 bases, leaving 6 bases not matched to a gene. CDR3 nucleotides: TGCAGCGTAGGGACAGGGGGAGGTCACAATGAGCAGTTCTTC. It codes for CSVGTGGGHNEQFF.

This clonotype was recorded at least ten times. The chain has TRBV6-2 or TRBV6-3 and TRBJ2-1; D is undetermined. The V and J ends lost 4 bases and 7 bases respectively, with 11 bases between them. Germline V lookup: CDR1 MNHEY, CDR2 SVGEGT. The CDR3 is made up of 13 amino acids. DNA for the CDR3: TGTGCCAGCAGTTCCACGGACCAGAATGAGCAGTTCTTC. Its protein is CASSSTDQNEQFF.

This clonotype was observed at least ten times. The J gene is TRBJ2-3, the V gene TRBV3-1; D remains unclear. The CDR3 extends over 16 amino acids. Germline V gene lookup returns CDR1 LGHDT and CDR2 YNNKEL (reference sequence). V was shortened by 4 bases and J by 1 base, with 15 bases between the two germline ends. The CDR3 sequence is CASSPTLRSGTDTQYF. As DNA, the CDR3 is TGTGCCAGCAGCCCGACCCTTAGGAGTGGCACAGATACGCAGTATTTT.

This clonotype came up many times. The chain joins TRBV6-1 to TRBJ1-2, with 11 bases lining up with TRBD1. The junction had 6 bases not matched to a gene; V was cut back by 6 bases and J by 3 bases. Germline V gene sequence: CDR1 MNHNS, CDR2 SASEGT. This CDR3 is 15 amino acids long. The CDR3 sequence is CASREDRGRHYGYTF. DNA for the CDR3: TGTGCCAGCAGGGAGGACAGGGGGCGACACTATGGCTACACCTTC.

This clonotype was seen more than once but under ten times. The V and J genes are TRBV2 and TRBJ2-1, with 7 bases identical to TRBD1. CDR3 length: 18 residues. The germline CDR1 and CDR2 sequences are SNHLY and FYNNEI. V shed 10 bases and J 4 bases; nucleotides not matched to a gene: 22. CDR3 amino acids: CAICPRMNRGSFYNEQFF. CDR3 in DNA: TGTGCCATCTGTCCGCGAATGAACAGGGGTTCCTTTTACAATGAGCAGTTCTTC.

This clonotype was detected ten times or more. This rearrangement joins TRBV7-2 to TRBJ1-4, with TRBD1 as a possible D gene (6 bases). The V gene's germline CDR1 is SGHTA and CDR2 FQGNSA. The CDR3 has 14 amino acids. The V end lost 6 bases, the J end lost 5 bases, and 13 bases lay between the germline ends. The DNA for the CDR3 is TGTGCCAGCAGACGTGGACAGCTAAATGAAAAACTGTTTTTT. Encoded protein: CASRRGQLNEKLFF.

There are many counts of this clonotype. The chain uses TRBV12-3 or TRBV12-4 and TRBJ2-7; no definite D call. The V end lost 7 bases, the J end lost 6 bases, and 10 bases lay between the germline ends. CDR3 size: 11 residues. The CDR3 sequence: CASTYLGEQYF. As DNA, the CDR3 is TGTGCCAGCACCTATTTAGGCGAGCAGTACTTC.

In this sample, this clonotype turned up many times. This chain joins TRBV9 and TRBJ2-6, with TRBD1 matching over 8 bases. The CDR3 has 17 amino acids. V lost 3 bases and J lost 2; bases outside the gene matches: 7. Germline CDR1 reads SGDLS; CDR2 reads YYNGEE. Here the CDR3 DNA reads TGTGCCAGCAGCGAGCGCGGACAGGGAGCTGGGGCCAACGTCCTGACTTTC. Protein product: CASSERGQGAGANVLTF.

This clonotype was seen repeatedly, ten times or more. The V and J genes are TRBV18 and TRBJ2-1; 10 bases fit TRBD2. The CDR3 extends over 15 amino acids. Germline V CDR1 and CDR2: KGHSH, LQKENI. Trimming at V came to 5 bases and at J to 2 bases, leaving 3 bases not matched to a gene. Written as DNA, the CDR3 is TGTGCCAGCTCAGCGAGCGGGAGGGCCTACAATGAGCAGTTCTTC. It is translated as CASSASGRAYNEQFF.

There are many counts of this clonotype. This chain links TRBV6-5 with TRBJ1-1; 10 positions match TRBD1. Germline CDR1 reads MNHEY; CDR2 reads SVGAGI. There are 15 residues in the CDR3. Losses at the gene ends were 6 bases for V and 4 bases for J; bases not matched to a gene: 8. As DNA, the CDR3 is TGTGCCAGCAGGCCCGACCGGGACAGGGGCACTGAAGCTTTCTTT. The encoded protein is CASRPDRDRGTEAFF.

In its sample, this clonotype was seen many times. V usage is TRBV20-1 and J usage is TRBJ1-2; TRBD1 matches 9 bases. Germline CDR1 is DFQATT and CDR2 is SNEGSKA (reference sequence). The CDR3 consists of 13 residues. The V segment lost 3 bases and the J segment 2 bases; nucleotides outside the gene matches: 1. CDR3 sequence reads: CSARGQGNYGYTF. The CDR3 DNA reads TGCAGTGCTAGGGGACAGGGAAACTATGGCTACACCTTC.

This clonotype was picked up many times. J is TRBJ2-1 and V is TRBV7-3; D unclear. CDR3 length: 13 amino acids. Germline V lookup: CDR1 SGHTA, CDR2 FQGTGA. V was shortened by 5 bases and J by 7 bases, with 12 bases between the two germline ends. CDR3 region: CASSLSLGNEQFF. In DNA form, the CDR3 reads TGTGCCAGCAGCCTTAGTTTGGGGAATGAGCAGTTCTTC.

This clonotype has ten or more counts. The chain combines TRBV10-3 with TRBJ1-1; TRBD1 aligns across 7 bases. The trim removed 3 bases at V and 8 bases at J, leaving 3 bases unmatched. The CDR3 consists of 12 residues. The germline CDR1 and CDR2 sequences are ENHRY and SYGVKD. The CDR3 loop is CAISDRDREAFF. The CDR3 DNA is TGTGCCATCAGTGATAGGGACAGAGAAGCTTTCTTT.

This clonotype was found many times. The chain joins TRBV5-1 to TRBJ1-1; the D is unclear. This CDR3 comprises 15 residues. Trimming removed 0 bases from V and 1 base from J, with 10 bases in between. Germline V CDR1 and CDR2: SGHRS, YFSETQ. The CDR3 DNA sequence: TGCGCCAGCAGCTTGGACAGCAGAAAGAACACTGAAGCTTTCTTT. Protein product: CASSLDSRKNTEAFF.